A selection of T cell receptor beta chains follows, all from one sample in a study of cytomegalovirus exposure and HLA in healthy donors. TCRdb's copy holds only in-frame clones and misses some; the assay was immunoSEQ multiplex PCR. The top ten clones hold more than 2% of a sample with 95,000 to 150,000 clones, around 85% of them seen once. Sequencing was carried out using PBMCs. The receptors shown here come from a man under 40 in good health and CMV-seronegative. Both conserved end residues are part of each CDR3. The D gene is left open where the match is weak. Clone size is given for some rows only: seen once, a few or many times, or a class if the clone is expanded.

V	D	size	J	CDR3	DNA
TRBV9	-	-	TRBJ2-2	CASSVQGPGELFF	TGTGCCAGCAGCGTCCAGGGTCCCGGGGAGCTGTTTTTT
TRBV5-1	-	few	TRBJ2-7	CASSLARVGRASYEQYF	TGCGCCAGCAGCTTGGCCAGGGTCGGCAGGGCCTCCTACGAGCAGTACTTC
TRBV5-1	TRBD1	-	TRBJ1-3	CASSFRTGPENTIYF	TGCGCCAGCAGCTTCCGGACAGGGCCTGAAAACACCATATATTTT
TRBV28	TRBD2	-	TRBJ2-5	CASSLVNSGGYQETQYF	TGTGCCAGCAGTTTGGTGAATAGCGGGGGATACCAAGAGACCCAGTACTTC
TRBV12-5	-	-	TRBJ2-1	CASAESGVSYNEQFF	TGTGCTAGTGCCGAATCAGGGGTCTCCTACAATGAGCAGTTCTTC
TRBV6-1	-	-	TRBJ2-5	CASGGRSWETQYF	TGTGCCAGTGGAGGGCGGTCCTGGGAGACCCAGTACTTC
TRBV15	-	-	TRBJ1-4	CATSRGPGEKLFF	TGTGCCACCAGCAGAGGGCCGGGGGAAAAACTGTTTTTT
TRBV9	TRBD2	-	TRBJ2-1	CASSVLAGIYNEQFF	TGTGCCAGCAGCGTGTTAGCGGGGATCTACAATGAGCAGTTCTTC
TRBV14	-	-	TRBJ2-4	CASSQAPSFAKNIQYF	TGTGCCAGCAGCCAAGCCCCTTCTTTTGCCAAAAACATTCAGTACTTC
TRBV15	-	-	TRBJ2-1	CATSKGTSSGGHEQFF	TGTGCCACCAGCAAGGGCACTAGCTCGGGCGGCCATGAGCAGTTCTTC
TRBV4-3	-	-	TRBJ2-7	CASSQDGSGFYEQYF	TGCGCCAGCAGCCAAGACGGGAGCGGCTTCTACGAGCAGTACTTC
TRBV28	TRBD1	once	TRBJ1-2	CASTPGQGEGYTF	TGTGCCAGCACCCCGGGACAGGGAGAAGGCTACACCTTC
TRBV21-1	-	-	TRBJ2-7	CASSKGDSQVQQYF	TGTGCCAGCAGCAAAGGGGACAGCCAGGTCCAGCAGTACTTC
TRBV7-2	-	few	TRBJ1-2	CASSRTDYGYTF	TGTGCCAGCAGCCGAACAGATTATGGCTACACCTTC
TRBV10-3	TRBD1	-	TRBJ1-1	CATSQQGASSDTEAFF	TGTGCCACTTCCCAACAGGGGGCATCTTCGGACACTGAAGCTTTCTTT
TRBV27	-	-	TRBJ2-1	CASSLYSANNEQFF	TGTGCCAGCAGTTTATATAGTGCTAACAATGAGCAGTTCTTC
TRBV6-1	-	-	TRBJ1-5	CASSELGGDQPQHF	TGTGCCAGCAGTGAATTGGGGGGGGATCAGCCCCAGCATTTT
TRBV5-4	TRBD1	-	TRBJ1-1	CASSISGGLEAFF	TGTGCCAGCAGTATATCAGGGGGCTTAGAAGCTTTCTTT
TRBV9	TRBD2	-	TRBJ2-5	CASSVSSGLAWETQYF	TGTGCCAGCAGCGTATCATCCGGACTAGCATGGGAGACCCAGTACTTC